The 15 T cell receptor beta chains below come from one sample, sequenced in a study of PD-1 blockade in classical Hodgkin lymphoma. Clones were sequenced by immunoSEQ multiplex PCR, and TCRdb holds only the in-frame ones, with some missing. The sample holds approximately 27,000 clones; about nine tenths are singletons and the top ten take nearly 2.5%. All the patients suffered relapse after autologous stem cell transplantation, and brentuximab vedotin exposure differed. The sequencing here drew on peripheral blood mononuclear cells (PBMCs), taken at baseline. The receptors come from a human donor with classical Hodgkin lymphoma.

CDR3 sequence reads: CASSGGVRTDTQYF. The CDR3 DNA reads TGTGCCAGCAGCGGGGGAGTCCGCACAGATACGCAGTATTTT. V is TRBV11-2 and J is TRBJ2-3, with D possibly called TRBD1 or TRBD2 (5 bases each). V lost 5 bases and J lost 1, with 10 bases in between. Germline V gives CDR1 SGHAT, CDR2 FQNNGV. The CDR3 loop spans 14 amino acids.

This rearrangement joins TRBV15 to TRBJ2-7; TRBD1 aligns across 9 bases. This CDR3 region has 14 residues. Trimming removed 1 base from V and 5 bases from J; junction bases left unmatched: 3. Germline V gene data show CDR1 as LNHNV and CDR2 as YYDKDF (reference sequence). CDR3 amino acids: CATSRGTGVNEQYF. CDR3 bases: TGTGCCACCAGCAGAGGGACAGGGGTCAACGAGCAGTACTTC.

The chain links TRBV7-8 to TRBJ2-3; maybe TRBD2 (5 bases). The CDR3 is 15 amino acids. Germline V gene sequence: CDR1 SGHVS, CDR2 FQNEAQ. V was cut by 5 bases and J by 0 bases, with 12 bases left in between. CDR3 sequence reads: CASSPRGLSTDTQYF. As DNA, the CDR3 is TGTGCCAGCAGCCCGCGCGGGCTTAGCACAGATACGCAGTATTTT. Complete variable domain (other parts from reference TRBV7-8 and TRBJ2-3): GAGVSQSPRYKVAKRGQDVALRCDPISGHVSLFWYQQALGQGPEFLTYFQNEAQLDKSGLPSDRFFAERPEGSVSTLKIQRTQQEDSAVYLCASSPRGLSTDTQYFGPGTRLTVL.

The chain recombines TRBV5-4 with TRBJ1-5; TRBD1 matches 9 bases. The V segment lost 4 bases and the J segment 9 bases; nucleotides outside the gene matches: 8. The CDR3 contains 14 residues. CDR1 and CDR2 (germline): SGHNT, YYREEE (reference sequence). For the CDR3, the DNA is TGTGCCAGCAGCCCCGGACAGGGGTTGAGGCCCCAGCATTTT. Translating gives CASSPGQGLRPQHF. Variable domain in full (rest from reference TRBV5-4 and TRBJ1-5): ETGVTQSPTHLIKTRGQQVTLRCSSQSGHNTVSWYQQALGQGPQFIFQYYREEENGRGNFPPRFSGLQFPNYSSELNVNALELDDSALYLCASSPGQGLRPQHFGDGTRLSIL.

The J gene is TRBJ1-2, the V gene TRBV19; 7 bases fit TRBD1. Germline V gene sequence: CDR1 LNHDA, CDR2 SQIVND (reference sequence). With 3 bases clipped from V and 8 bases from J, the junction kept 24 bases outside the gene matches. The CDR3 runs 19 residues. As DNA, the CDR3 is TGTGCCAGTAGTATTACGGTGGCAGGGGTTGACGGTCGGACAGGAGGCTACACCTTC. Protein: CASSITVAGVDGRTGGYTF.

This chain connects TRBV7-9 to TRBJ1-1; the D is unclear. Germline CDR1 is SEHNR and CDR2 is FQNEAQ (reference sequence). The CDR3 contains 12 residues. Trimming removed 1 base from V and 9 bases from J, with 9 bases in between. CDR3 DNA sequence: TGTGCCAGCAGCTTAGGTGAGACCAAAGCTTTCTTT. This codes for CASSLGETKAFF. The variable domain in full, completed from reference TRBV7-9 and TRBJ1-1, reads DTGVSQNPRHKITKRGQNVTFRCDPISEHNRLYWYRQTLGQGPEFLTYFQNEAQLEKSRLLSDRFSAERPKGSFSTLEIQRTEQGDSAMYLCASSLGETKAFFGQGTRLTVV.

The CDR3 protein is CASLTKGGETQYF. CDR3 sequence (DNA): TGTGCCAGCCTCACCAAGGGAGGGGAGACCCAGTACTTC. The chain uses TRBV6-6 and TRBJ2-5; 7 nucleotides align to TRBD2. Germline V CDR1 and CDR2: MNHNY, SVGAGI (reference sequence). This CDR3 comprises 13 residues. The junction had 8 bases not matched to a gene; V was cut back by 8 bases and J by 5 bases.

V gene TRBV7-2 combines with J gene TRBJ2-7, with D hard to call. CDR1 is SGHTA, CDR2 FQGNSA, per germline. The CDR3 runs 13 residues. Between the trimmed V and J ends, which lost 5 bases and 2 bases, there was a span of 10 bases. CDR3 sequence: CASSQGSPYEQYF. Written as DNA, the CDR3 is TGTGCCAGCAGCCAAGGGTCGCCCTACGAGCAGTACTTC.

In this sample, this clone turned up a few times. The chain uses TRBV19 and TRBJ2-2, with 10 bases fitting TRBD2. Germline lookup yields CDR1 LNHDA and CDR2 SQIVND (reference sequence). V lost 9 bases, J lost 4 bases, and 5 bases stayed unmatched. This CDR3 spans 14 amino acids. CDR3 coding DNA: TGTGCCAGCAGGACTAGCGGAACCACCGGGGAGCTGTTTTTT. Translated, it gives CASRTSGTTGELFF.

The chain carries TRBV11-2 and TRBJ2-3; D possibly corresponds to TRBD2 (5 bases). The germline V gene has CDR1 SGHAT and CDR2 FQNNGV. This CDR3 contains 16 residues. The germline V and J ends were trimmed by 4 bases and 0 bases, with 14 bases remaining between them. The DNA of the CDR3 is TGTGCCAGCAGCTGGAAGAGCCTAGCTAGCACAGATACGCAGTATTTT. Translated, it gives CASSWKSLASTDTQYF.

The chain uses TRBV2 and TRBJ1-5; D uncertain. Trimming stripped 3 bases from V and 0 bases from J, with 3 bases between. The length of the CDR3 is 13 residues. From germline, CDR1 is SNHLY and CDR2 FYNNEI. The CDR3 DNA reads as TGTGCCAGCAGTGAGGGTAGCAATCAGCCCCAGCATTTT. Encoded protein: CASSEGSNQPQHF.

This chain joins TRBV27 and TRBJ2-2, with D uncertain. This CDR3 spans 12 amino acids. The germline CDR1 and CDR2 sequences are MNHEY and SMNVEV (reference sequence). V shed 6 bases and J shed 7 bases, with 9 bases lying between them. DNA for the CDR3: TGTGCCAGCAGCTGGACGGTCGGGGAGCTGTTTTTT. It encodes CASSWTVGELFF.

The gene calls are TRBV5-1 and TRBJ2-5, with TRBD1 identical over 8 bases. V shed 1 base and J 5 bases; nucleotides not matched to a gene: 7. Germline values: CDR1 SGHRS, CDR2 YFSETQ. This CDR3 has 15 amino acids. The CDR3 sequence is CASSLTGGAAETQYF. For the CDR3, the DNA is TGCGCCAGCAGCTTGACAGGGGGTGCGGCGGAGACCCAGTACTTC. Variable domain in full (rest from reference TRBV5-1 and TRBJ2-5): KAGVTQTPRYLIKTRGQQVTLSCSPISGHRSVSWYQQTPGQGLQFLFEYFSETQRNKGNFPGRFSGRQFSNSRSEMNVSTLELGDSALYLCASSLTGGAAETQYFGPGTRLLVL.

The CDR3: CASSEVLAGSQGETQYF. DNA for the CDR3: TGTGCCAGCAGTGAAGTACTAGCGGGATCCCAAGGGGAGACCCAGTACTTC. The gene calls are TRBV6-1 and TRBJ2-5, with 10 bases fitting TRBD2. Germline CDR1 MNHNS, CDR2 SASEGT. V shed 1 base, J shed 5 bases, and the junction held 10 bases outside the gene matches. The CDR3 sequence is 17 residues long.

The V and J genes are TRBV11-3 and TRBJ1-1, with D maybe TRBD1 (5 bases). From germline, CDR1 is SGHNT and CDR2 YENEEA. V lost 3 bases and J lost 4, with 9 bases in between. CDR3 length equals 13 residues. DNA for the CDR3: TGTGCCAGCAGCTTCTGGGGGAGCACTGAAGCTTTCTTT. It yields the protein CASSFWGSTEAFF.